The rows below give T cell receptor beta chains drawn from one sample of a study of T cell changes during pregnancy in multiple sclerosis. Sequenced by immunoSEQ multiplex PCR; TCRdb stores in-frame clones only, minus some. The table records about 69,000 clones, roughly 90% of them present only once. Sample: CD4+ T cells from peripheral blood mononuclear cells, taken in the third trimester of pregnancy. The receptor set was obtained from a female donor in good health, enrolled as a control in a pregnancy study. The CDR3 runs from the conserved cysteine through the conserved F or W. Fields, in order: V gene, D gene, J gene, clone size, CDR3 DNA, CDR3 protein. D genes are given only for firm matches. Expanded clones are given a class, and other clones once, few, many or no size at all.

v_gene: TRBV16
d_gene: -
j_gene: TRBJ2-1
abundance: -
CDR3nt: TGTGCCAGCAGCCAATTGCGACAAGAGAACAATGAGCAGTTCTTC
CDR3aa: CASSQLRQENNEQFF

v_gene: TRBV12-5
d_gene: TRBD1
j_gene: TRBJ1-1
abundance: -
CDR3nt: TGTGCTAGTGGTTTGGTACTAACAGGGGACACTGAAGCTTTCTTT
CDR3aa: CASGLVLTGDTEAFF

v_gene: TRBV7-3
d_gene: TRBD2
j_gene: TRBJ2-1
abundance: -
CDR3nt: TGTGCCAGCAGCTTAAGTGGGGGGGATTACAATGAGCAGTTCTTC
CDR3aa: CASSLSGGDYNEQFF

v_gene: TRBV7-3
d_gene: -
j_gene: TRBJ2-7
abundance: -
CDR3nt: TGTGCCAGCAGCCAAGGTGTGGGCCTCTACGAGCAGTACTTC
CDR3aa: CASSQGVGLYEQYF

v_gene: TRBV5-8
d_gene: -
j_gene: TRBJ1-1
abundance: few
CDR3nt: TGTGCCAGCAGCTTGATACAGAAAGAAGCTTTCTTT
CDR3aa: CASSLIQKEAFF

v_gene: TRBV9
d_gene: -
j_gene: TRBJ2-2
abundance: -
CDR3nt: TGTGCCAGCAGCGCAAGAGGGAACACCGGGGAGCTGTTTTTT
CDR3aa: CASSARGNTGELFF

v_gene: TRBV19
d_gene: TRBD1
j_gene: TRBJ2-3
abundance: -
CDR3nt: TGTGCCAGTAGTATTAGGGGGCGCCAGGATACGCAGTATTTT
CDR3aa: CASSIRGRQDTQYF

v_gene: TRBV11-3
d_gene: -
j_gene: TRBJ1-1
abundance: -
CDR3nt: TGTGCCAGCAGCTTAAGTAGCATGAACACTGAAGCTTTCTTT
CDR3aa: CASSLSSMNTEAFF

v_gene: TRBV19
d_gene: -
j_gene: TRBJ1-2
abundance: few
CDR3nt: TGTGCCAGTAGTGCAATTTCCGGTATCTATGGCTACACCTTC
CDR3aa: CASSAISGIYGYTF

v_gene: TRBV10-2
d_gene: -
j_gene: TRBJ1-2
abundance: -
CDR3nt: TGCGCCAGCAGTGAGGATGACAGGAGAAAGGGCTACACCTTC
CDR3aa: CASSEDDRRKGYTF

v_gene: TRBV7-2
d_gene: -
j_gene: TRBJ2-7
abundance: once
CDR3nt: TGTGCCAGCAGCTCCACCGGGGTTCCCTACGAGCAGTACTTC
CDR3aa: CASSSTGVPYEQYF

v_gene: TRBV7-2
d_gene: -
j_gene: TRBJ2-5
abundance: -
CDR3nt: TGTGCCAGCGCTGAGGGGGGGCATTTGGAGACCCAGTACTTC
CDR3aa: CASAEGGHLETQYF

v_gene: TRBV6-1
d_gene: -
j_gene: TRBJ1-2
abundance: once
CDR3nt: TGTGCCAGCAGTGACGTGGGGCAGATCTATGGCTACACCTTC
CDR3aa: CASSDVGQIYGYTF

v_gene: TRBV6-1
d_gene: -
j_gene: TRBJ1-2
abundance: -
CDR3nt: TGTGCCAGCAGTGAAGTGGGGGGATGGGACTATGGCTACACCTTC
CDR3aa: CASSEVGGWDYGYTF

v_gene: TRBV5-1
d_gene: -
j_gene: TRBJ2-7
abundance: -
CDR3nt: TGCGCCAGCAGGCCTAGTACAGGGTTATCCTACGAGCAGTACTTC
CDR3aa: CASRPSTGLSYEQYF

v_gene: TRBV7-2
d_gene: TRBD1
j_gene: TRBJ2-5
abundance: -
CDR3nt: TGTGCCAGCAGCTGGACAGGTTTGGAGACCCAGTACTTC
CDR3aa: CASSWTGLETQYF

v_gene: TRBV2
d_gene: TRBD1
j_gene: TRBJ1-2
abundance: -
CDR3nt: TGTGCCAGCAGTCCCAACAGGGGACCCAACTATGGCTACACCTTC
CDR3aa: CASSPNRGPNYGYTF

v_gene: TRBV2
d_gene: -
j_gene: TRBJ2-5
abundance: once
CDR3nt: TGTGCCAGCTCATTCGAGGAGGAGACCCAGTACTTC
CDR3aa: CASSFEEETQYF

v_gene: TRBV5-1
d_gene: TRBD2
j_gene: TRBJ2-5
abundance: -
CDR3nt: TGCGCCAGCAGCTTGGAGCGGGGGGTCCAAGAGACCCAGTACTTC
CDR3aa: CASSLERGVQETQYF

v_gene: TRBV6-1
d_gene: -
j_gene: TRBJ2-5
abundance: -
CDR3nt: TGTGCCAGCAGTGGTGGCTTTCGAGTGGCGGGGCAAGAGACCCAGTACTTC
CDR3aa: CASSGGFRVAGQETQYF

v_gene: TRBV7-3
d_gene: -
j_gene: TRBJ2-3
abundance: -
CDR3nt: TGTGCCAGCAGCTTAGATTCAGGGTTCACAGATACGCAGTATTTT
CDR3aa: CASSLDSGFTDTQYF

v_gene: TRBV7-3
d_gene: TRBD2
j_gene: TRBJ2-1
abundance: -
CDR3nt: TGTGCCAGCAGTCTAGCGGGGGGGTACAATGAGCAGTTCTTC
CDR3aa: CASSLAGGYNEQFF

v_gene: TRBV11-3
d_gene: -
j_gene: TRBJ1-1
abundance: -
CDR3nt: TGTGCCAGCAGCTTAGACAGATACGAAGCTTTCTTT
CDR3aa: CASSLDRYEAFF

v_gene: TRBV7-9
d_gene: -
j_gene: TRBJ2-7
abundance: -
CDR3nt: TGTGCCAGCAGCTCTTTGACAGGTTCCTACGAGCAGTACTTC
CDR3aa: CASSSLTGSYEQYF

v_gene: TRBV7-9
d_gene: -
j_gene: TRBJ2-2
abundance: -
CDR3nt: TGTGCCAGCAGCTCCCGACAGGCGACGAACACCGGGGAGCTGTTTTTT
CDR3aa: CASSSRQATNTGELFF

v_gene: TRBV6-5
d_gene: -
j_gene: TRBJ2-2
abundance: -
CDR3nt: TGTGCCAGCACTAGACTGGGACACAACACCGGGGAGCTGTTTTTT
CDR3aa: CASTRLGHNTGELFF

v_gene: TRBV7-8
d_gene: -
j_gene: TRBJ1-1
abundance: -
CDR3nt: TGTGCCAGCAGCCTAGAAAAGGGGATCACTGAAGCTTTCTTT
CDR3aa: CASSLEKGITEAFF

v_gene: TRBV4-3
d_gene: TRBD1
j_gene: TRBJ1-2
abundance: -
CDR3nt: TGCGCCAGCAGCCAAGAGGGACAGTTAAAGGTGGGAGGCTACACCTTC
CDR3aa: CASSQEGQLKVGGYTF

v_gene: TRBV5-6
d_gene: -
j_gene: TRBJ1-3
abundance: -
CDR3nt: TGTGCCAGCAGCCGAATACAGGGACCTGGAAACACCATATATTTT
CDR3aa: CASSRIQGPGNTIYF

v_gene: TRBV18
d_gene: TRBD1
j_gene: TRBJ2-7
abundance: -
CDR3nt: TGTGCCAGCTCAGCGCAGGGGACAGGGCCGTACGAGCAGTACTTC
CDR3aa: CASSAQGTGPYEQYF

v_gene: TRBV5-1
d_gene: -
j_gene: TRBJ2-1
abundance: -
CDR3nt: TGCGCCAGCAGCTTGACGGACAATGAGCAGTTCTTC
CDR3aa: CASSLTDNEQFF

v_gene: TRBV19
d_gene: -
j_gene: TRBJ2-3
abundance: once
CDR3nt: TGTGCCAGCGACCATACAGGGACGGAGACAGATACGCAGTATTTT
CDR3aa: CASDHTGTETDTQYF

v_gene: TRBV19
d_gene: TRBD1
j_gene: TRBJ2-3
abundance: -
CDR3nt: TGTGCCAGTCAGGGCGGGGACAGGGATCGTTTTACGCAGTATTTT
CDR3aa: CASQGGDRDRFTQYF

v_gene: TRBV4-1
d_gene: -
j_gene: TRBJ1-2
abundance: -
CDR3nt: TGCGCCAGCAGCCAAGCGGGGATTAACTATGGCTACACCTTC
CDR3aa: CASSQAGINYGYTF

v_gene: TRBV30
d_gene: TRBD2
j_gene: TRBJ2-7
abundance: -
CDR3nt: TGTGCCTGGAATACTGCGGGGGTACACTACGAGCAGTACTTC
CDR3aa: CAWNTAGVHYEQYF

v_gene: TRBV6-1
d_gene: TRBD1
j_gene: TRBJ1-5
abundance: few
CDR3nt: TGTGCCAGCAGGGGGGACAGGGGCAATCAGCCCCAGCATTTT
CDR3aa: CASRGDRGNQPQHF

v_gene: TRBV4-2
d_gene: TRBD1
j_gene: TRBJ1-2
abundance: -
CDR3nt: TGTGCCAGCAGCCAACCTACCGACCGGGACAGGGTTTCTAACTATGGCTACACCTTC
CDR3aa: CASSQPTDRDRVSNYGYTF

v_gene: TRBV11-3
d_gene: -
j_gene: TRBJ1-2
abundance: -
CDR3nt: TGTGCCAGCAGGCACGGGGGGGGAGCTAACTATGGCTACACCTTC
CDR3aa: CASRHGGGANYGYTF

v_gene: TRBV4-3
d_gene: -
j_gene: TRBJ2-7
abundance: -
CDR3nt: TGCGCCAGCAGCCGGGGGATGGACAGTCCTAACTCCTACGAGCAGTACTTC
CDR3aa: CASSRGMDSPNSYEQYF

v_gene: TRBV5-1
d_gene: -
j_gene: TRBJ1-1
abundance: -
CDR3nt: TGCGCCAGCAGCTTGACGGGGAGGAACACTGAAGCTTTCTTT
CDR3aa: CASSLTGRNTEAFF

v_gene: TRBV5-6
d_gene: -
j_gene: TRBJ2-6
abundance: -
CDR3nt: TGTGCCAGCAGCTGGCTCACGGGGGGCGCAGCTGGGGCCAACGTCCTGACTTTC
CDR3aa: CASSWLTGGAAGANVLTF

v_gene: TRBV4-3
d_gene: TRBD2
j_gene: TRBJ2-1
abundance: -
CDR3nt: TGCGCCAGCAGCCAAGATCGAGCGGGGGGGCCCCAATACAATGAGCAGTTCTTC
CDR3aa: CASSQDRAGGPQYNEQFF

v_gene: TRBV4-2
d_gene: -
j_gene: TRBJ1-2
abundance: once
CDR3nt: TGTGCCAGCAGCCAGGGTGGCGGAAGTAACTATGGCTACACCTTC
CDR3aa: CASSQGGGSNYGYTF

v_gene: TRBV6-1
d_gene: TRBD1
j_gene: TRBJ2-7
abundance: once
CDR3nt: TGTGCCAGCAGACCCGGGACAGGGTCTTTTTACGAGCAGTACTTC
CDR3aa: CASRPGTGSFYEQYF

v_gene: TRBV5-6
d_gene: -
j_gene: TRBJ1-2
abundance: -
CDR3nt: TGTGCCAGCAGCTTGGCCGGGACAAGCTATGGCTACACCTTC
CDR3aa: CASSLAGTSYGYTF

v_gene: TRBV28
d_gene: TRBD1
j_gene: TRBJ1-1
abundance: -
CDR3nt: TGTGCCAGCAGCGAGACAGGGGAGAGCACTGAAGCTTTCTTT
CDR3aa: CASSETGESTEAFF

v_gene: TRBV29-1
d_gene: -
j_gene: TRBJ1-2
abundance: -
CDR3nt: TGCAGCGATGGATCGGGTTATGGCTACACCTTC
CDR3aa: CSDGSGYGYTF

v_gene: TRBV2
d_gene: TRBD1
j_gene: TRBJ2-3
abundance: once
CDR3nt: TGTGCCAGCAGGGCACCTGGGGGGGGACAGGGCAACGCGCAGTATTTT
CDR3aa: CASRAPGGGQGNAQYF